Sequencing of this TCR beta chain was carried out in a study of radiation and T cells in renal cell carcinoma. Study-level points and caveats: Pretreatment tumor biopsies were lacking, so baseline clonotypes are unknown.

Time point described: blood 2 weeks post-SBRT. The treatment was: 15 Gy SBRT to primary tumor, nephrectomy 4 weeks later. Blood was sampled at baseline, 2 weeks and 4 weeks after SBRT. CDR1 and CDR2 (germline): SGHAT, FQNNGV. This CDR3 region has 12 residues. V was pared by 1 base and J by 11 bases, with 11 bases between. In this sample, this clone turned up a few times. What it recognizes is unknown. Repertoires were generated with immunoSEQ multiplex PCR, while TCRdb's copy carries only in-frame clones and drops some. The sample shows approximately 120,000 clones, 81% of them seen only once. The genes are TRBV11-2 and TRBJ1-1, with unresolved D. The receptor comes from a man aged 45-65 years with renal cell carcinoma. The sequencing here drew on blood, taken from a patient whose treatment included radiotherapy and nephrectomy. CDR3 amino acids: CASSLGQFMAFF. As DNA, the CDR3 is TGTGCCAGCAGCTTAGGTCAGTTTATGGCTTTCTTT.